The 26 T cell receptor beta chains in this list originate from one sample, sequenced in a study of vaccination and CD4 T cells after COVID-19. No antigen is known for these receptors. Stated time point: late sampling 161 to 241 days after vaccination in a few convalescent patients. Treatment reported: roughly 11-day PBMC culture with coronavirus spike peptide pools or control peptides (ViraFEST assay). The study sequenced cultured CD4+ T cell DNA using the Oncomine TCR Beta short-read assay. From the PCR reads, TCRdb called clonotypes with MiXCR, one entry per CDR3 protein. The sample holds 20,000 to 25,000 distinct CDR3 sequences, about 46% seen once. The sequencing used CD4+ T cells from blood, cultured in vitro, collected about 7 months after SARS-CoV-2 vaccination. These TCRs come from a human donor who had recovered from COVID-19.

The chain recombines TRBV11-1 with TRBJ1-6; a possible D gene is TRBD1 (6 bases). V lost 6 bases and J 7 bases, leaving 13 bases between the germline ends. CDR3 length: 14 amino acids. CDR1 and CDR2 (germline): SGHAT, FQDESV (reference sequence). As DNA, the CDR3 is TGTGCCAGCAGTGCGGGGGGCGCCAATTCACCCCTCCACTTT. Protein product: CASSAGGANSPLHF.

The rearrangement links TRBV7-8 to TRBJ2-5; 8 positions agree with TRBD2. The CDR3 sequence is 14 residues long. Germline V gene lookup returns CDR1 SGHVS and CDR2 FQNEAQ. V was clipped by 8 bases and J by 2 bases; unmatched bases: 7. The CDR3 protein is CASGERGTQETQYF. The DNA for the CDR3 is TGTGCCAGCGGCGAGCGGGGGACACAAGAGACCCAGTACTTC.

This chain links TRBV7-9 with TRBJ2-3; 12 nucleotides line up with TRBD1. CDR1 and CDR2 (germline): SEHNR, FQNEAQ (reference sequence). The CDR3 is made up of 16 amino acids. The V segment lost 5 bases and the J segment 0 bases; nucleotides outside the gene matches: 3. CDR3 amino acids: CASSPGQGASTDTQYF. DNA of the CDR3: TGTGCCAGCAGCCCGGGACAGGGGGCAAGCACAGATACGCAGTATTTT.

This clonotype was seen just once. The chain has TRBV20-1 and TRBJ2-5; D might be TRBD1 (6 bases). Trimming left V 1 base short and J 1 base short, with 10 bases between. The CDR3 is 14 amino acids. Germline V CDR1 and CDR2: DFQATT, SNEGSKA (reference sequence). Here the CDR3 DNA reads TGCAGTGCTAGAGGGACAGAGTCCCAAGAGACCCAGTACTTC. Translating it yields CSARGTESQETQYF.

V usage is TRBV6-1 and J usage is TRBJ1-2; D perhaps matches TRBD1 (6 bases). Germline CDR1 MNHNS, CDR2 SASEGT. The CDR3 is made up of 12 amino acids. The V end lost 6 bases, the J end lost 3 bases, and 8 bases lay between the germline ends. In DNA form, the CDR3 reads TGTGCCAGCAGACAGGGTTACTATGGCTACACCTTC. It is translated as CASRQGYYGYTF.

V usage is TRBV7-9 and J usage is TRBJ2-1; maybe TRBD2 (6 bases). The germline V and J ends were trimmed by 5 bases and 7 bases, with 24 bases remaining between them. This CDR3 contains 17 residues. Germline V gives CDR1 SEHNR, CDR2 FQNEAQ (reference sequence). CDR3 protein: CASSPLERDSYGNEQFF. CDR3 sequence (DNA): TGTGCCAGCAGCCCCCTGGAACGGGACTCCTATGGAAATGAGCAGTTCTTC.

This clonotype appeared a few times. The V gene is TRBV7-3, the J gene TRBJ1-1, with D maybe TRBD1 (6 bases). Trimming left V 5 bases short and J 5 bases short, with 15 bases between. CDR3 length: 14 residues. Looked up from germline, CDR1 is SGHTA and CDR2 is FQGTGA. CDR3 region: CASSPLYRVTEAFF. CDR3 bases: TGTGCCAGCAGCCCCCTTTACAGGGTTACTGAAGCTTTCTTT.

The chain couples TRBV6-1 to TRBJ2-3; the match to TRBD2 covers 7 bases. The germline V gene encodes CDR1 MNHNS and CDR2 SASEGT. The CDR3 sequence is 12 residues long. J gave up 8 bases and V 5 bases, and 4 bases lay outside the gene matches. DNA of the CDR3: TGTGCCAGCAGTAGGGGACTAACTACGCAGTATTTT. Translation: CASSRGLTTQYF.

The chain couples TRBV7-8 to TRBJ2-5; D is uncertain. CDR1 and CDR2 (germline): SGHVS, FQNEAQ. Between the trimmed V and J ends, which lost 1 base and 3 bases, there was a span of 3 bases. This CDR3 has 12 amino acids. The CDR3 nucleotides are TGTGCCAGCAGCTTAGGCAAAGAGACCCAGTACTTC. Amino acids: CASSLGKETQYF.

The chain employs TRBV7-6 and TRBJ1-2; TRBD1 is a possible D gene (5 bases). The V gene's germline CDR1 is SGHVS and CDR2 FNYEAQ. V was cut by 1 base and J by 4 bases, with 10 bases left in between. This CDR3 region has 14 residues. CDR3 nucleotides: TGTGCCAGCAGCTTAGACGAGGGGTCCTATGGCTACACCTTC. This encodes CASSLDEGSYGYTF.

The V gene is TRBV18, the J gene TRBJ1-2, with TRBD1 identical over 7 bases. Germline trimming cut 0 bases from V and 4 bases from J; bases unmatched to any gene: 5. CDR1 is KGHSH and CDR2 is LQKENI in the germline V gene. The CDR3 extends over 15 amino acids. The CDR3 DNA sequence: TGTGCCAGCTCACCACCTAACAGGGGAACCTATGGCTACACCTTC. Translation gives CASSPPNRGTYGYTF. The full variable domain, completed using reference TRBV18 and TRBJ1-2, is NAGVMQNPRHLVRRRGQEARLRCSPMKGHSHVYWYRQLPEEGLKFMVYLQKENIIDESGMPKERFSAEFPKEGPSILRIQQVVRGDSAAYFCASSPPNRGTYGYTFGSGTRLTVV.

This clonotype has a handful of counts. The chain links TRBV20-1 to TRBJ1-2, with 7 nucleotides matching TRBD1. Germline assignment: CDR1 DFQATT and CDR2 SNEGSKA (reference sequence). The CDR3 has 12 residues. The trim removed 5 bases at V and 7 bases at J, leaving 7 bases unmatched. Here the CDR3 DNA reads TGCAGTGCTGGGGACAGCCTAATTGGCTACACCTTC. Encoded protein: CSAGDSLIGYTF.

The CDR3 DNA reads TGCAGTGCTACGACAGGGAGTGGAAACACCATATATTTT. Translation gives CSATTGSGNTIYF. V gene TRBV20-1 combines with J gene TRBJ1-3; 7 positions agree with TRBD1. V dropped 4 bases and J dropped 3; count of bases not matched to a gene: 3. Germline assignment: CDR1 DFQATT and CDR2 SNEGSKA (reference sequence). The CDR3 contains 13 residues.

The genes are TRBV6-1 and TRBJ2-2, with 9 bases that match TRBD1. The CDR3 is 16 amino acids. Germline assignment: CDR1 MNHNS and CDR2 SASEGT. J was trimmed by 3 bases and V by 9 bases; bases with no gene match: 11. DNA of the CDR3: TGTGCCAGGATGGAGACAGGGGGGTGGGACACCGGGGAGCTGTTTTTT. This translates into CARMETGGWDTGELFF.

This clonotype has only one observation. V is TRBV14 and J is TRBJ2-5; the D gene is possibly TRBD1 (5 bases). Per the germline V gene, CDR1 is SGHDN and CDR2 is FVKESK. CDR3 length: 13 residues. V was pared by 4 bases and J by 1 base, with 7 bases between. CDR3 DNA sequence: TGTGCCAGCAGCCGACAGCTCCAAGAGACCCAGTACTTC. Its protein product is CASSRQLQETQYF.

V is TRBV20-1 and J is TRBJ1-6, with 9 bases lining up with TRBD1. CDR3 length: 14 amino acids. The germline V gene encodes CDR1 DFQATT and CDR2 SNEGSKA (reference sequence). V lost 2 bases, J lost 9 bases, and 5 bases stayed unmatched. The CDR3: CSARRQGVASPLHF. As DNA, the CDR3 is TGCAGTGCTAGAAGACAGGGGGTAGCTTCACCCCTCCACTTT.

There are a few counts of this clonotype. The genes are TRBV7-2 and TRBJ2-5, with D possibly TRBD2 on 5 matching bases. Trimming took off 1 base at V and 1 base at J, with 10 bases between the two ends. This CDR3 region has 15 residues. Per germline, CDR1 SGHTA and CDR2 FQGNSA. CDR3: CASSLVATAQETQYF. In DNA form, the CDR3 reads TGTGCCAGCAGCTTAGTAGCGACGGCCCAAGAGACCCAGTACTTC.

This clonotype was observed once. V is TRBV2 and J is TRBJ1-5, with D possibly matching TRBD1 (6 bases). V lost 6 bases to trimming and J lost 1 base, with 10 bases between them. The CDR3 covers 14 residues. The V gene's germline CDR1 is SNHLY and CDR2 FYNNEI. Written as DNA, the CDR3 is TGTGCCAGCAGGCAGGGGTTAAGCAATCAGCCCCAGCATTTT. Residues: CASRQGLSNQPQHF.

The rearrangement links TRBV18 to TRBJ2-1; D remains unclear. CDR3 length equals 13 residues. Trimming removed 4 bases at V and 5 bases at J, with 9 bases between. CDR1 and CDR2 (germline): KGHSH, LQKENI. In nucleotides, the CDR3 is TGTGCCAGCTCACAGGGTGGGAACAATGAGCAGTTCTTC. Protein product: CASSQGGNNEQFF.

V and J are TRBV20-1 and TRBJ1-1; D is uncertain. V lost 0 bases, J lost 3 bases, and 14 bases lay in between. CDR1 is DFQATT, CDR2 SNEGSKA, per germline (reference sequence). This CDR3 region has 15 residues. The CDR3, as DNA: TGCAGTGCTAGAGATTTCCGGGTAGGTGACACTGAAGCTTTCTTT. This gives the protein CSARDFRVGDTEAFF.

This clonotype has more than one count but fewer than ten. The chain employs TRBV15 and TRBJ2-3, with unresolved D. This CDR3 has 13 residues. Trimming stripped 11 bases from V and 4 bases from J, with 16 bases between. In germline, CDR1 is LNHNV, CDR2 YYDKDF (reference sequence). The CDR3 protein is CAPSLLSADTQYF. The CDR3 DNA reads TGTGCCCCATCGTTATTGAGCGCAGATACGCAGTATTTT. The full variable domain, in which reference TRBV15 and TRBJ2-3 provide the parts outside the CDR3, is DAMVIQNPRYQVTQFGKPVTLSCSQTLNHNVMYWYQQKSSQAPKLLFHYYDKDFNNEADTPDNFQSRRPNTSFCFLDIRSPGLGDTAMYLCAPSLLSADTQYFGPGTRLTVL.

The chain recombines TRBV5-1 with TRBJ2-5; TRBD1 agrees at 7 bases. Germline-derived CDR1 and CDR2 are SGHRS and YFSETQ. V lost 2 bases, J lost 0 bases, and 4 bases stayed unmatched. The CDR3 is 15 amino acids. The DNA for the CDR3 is TGCGCCAGCAGCTTCAGTGGGACAGACCAAGAGACCCAGTACTTC. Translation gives CASSFSGTDQETQYF.

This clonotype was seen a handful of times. The CDR3 here is CASSDPSGNTEAFF. The CDR3 DNA reads as TGTGCCAGCAGCGATCCTTCGGGGAACACTGAAGCTTTCTTT. The chain is built from TRBV6-2 or TRBV6-3 and TRBJ1-1; D unresolved. Germline loops: CDR1 MNHEY, CDR2 SVGEGT. The CDR3 runs 14 residues. Trimming removed 6 bases from V and 1 base from J, with 12 bases in between.

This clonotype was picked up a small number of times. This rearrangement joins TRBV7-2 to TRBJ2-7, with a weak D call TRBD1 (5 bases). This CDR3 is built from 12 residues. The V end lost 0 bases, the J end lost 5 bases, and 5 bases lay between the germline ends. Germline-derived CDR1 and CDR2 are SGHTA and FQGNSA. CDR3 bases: TGTGCCAGCAGCTTAGCAGGGGACGAGCAGTACTTC. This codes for CASSLAGDEQYF.

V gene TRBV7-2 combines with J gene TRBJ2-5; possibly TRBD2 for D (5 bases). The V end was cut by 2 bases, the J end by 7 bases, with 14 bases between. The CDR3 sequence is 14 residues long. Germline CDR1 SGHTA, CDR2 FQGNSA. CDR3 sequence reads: CASSLFGREGTQYF. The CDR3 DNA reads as TGTGCCAGCAGCTTATTTGGGAGAGAGGGGACCCAGTACTTC.

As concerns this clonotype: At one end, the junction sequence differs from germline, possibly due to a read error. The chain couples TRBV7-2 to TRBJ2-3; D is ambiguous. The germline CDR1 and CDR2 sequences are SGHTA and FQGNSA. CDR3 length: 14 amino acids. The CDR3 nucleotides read TGCGCCAGCAGCCTCGCCTACTTCACAGATACGCAGTATTTT. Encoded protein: CASSLAYFTDTQYF.